These 14 T cell receptor beta chains were all obtained from the same sample, sequenced in a study of T-cell reconstitution after alpha-beta-depleted transplantation in children. General study findings and limits: At around two months after transplant, the alpha-beta T cells were reportedly derived from several hundred expanded clones that came from non-depleted graft cells.

For these TCRs, the target antigens are not known. Unique molecular identifiers were built into the TCRbeta library. TCRdb redid the calling of the PCR reads with MiXCR, one entry per CDR3 protein. Of roughly 32,000 distinct CDR3 sequences in the sample, 5% to 7% were seen once. The sample in question was peripheral blood, obtained 60 days after TCRalphabeta/CD19-depleted stem cell transplant. The receptor set was obtained from a child less than two years old who had a stem cell transplant for acute myeloid leukemia, so the T cells may come from the graft donor.

The table lists this clonotype with many counts. V usage is TRBV29-1 and J usage is TRBJ2-7; possibly TRBD2 for D (5 bases). There are 13 residues in the CDR3. Germline CDR1 is SQVTM and CDR2 is ANQGSEA. V was pared by 7 bases and J by 5 bases, with 18 bases between. CDR3 loop: CSARTRSVDEQYF. CDR3 nucleotide sequence: TGCAGCGCAAGAACTAGGTCTGTCGACGAGCAGTACTTC.

This clonotype was recorded many times. The rearrangement links TRBV4-3 to TRBJ1-6, with D unclear. CDR1 is LGHNA, CDR2 YSLEER, per germline. Deletions cut 1 base from V and 5 bases from J, with 6 bases between. The CDR3 extends over 14 amino acids. CDR3 DNA sequence: TGCGCCAGCAGCCAAGGACAAAATAATTCACCCCTCCACTTT. It encodes CASSQGQNNSPLHF.

This clonotype was seen many times. This sequence joins TRBV13 and TRBJ1-6; 9 positions agree with TRBD1. CDR3 length equals 15 residues. The V gene's germline CDR1 is PRHDT and CDR2 FYEKMQ (reference sequence). The junction had 4 bases not matched to a gene; V was cut back by 5 bases and J by 5 bases. CDR3 protein: CASSLWDRDNSPLHF. Here the CDR3 DNA reads TGTGCCAGCAGCCTCTGGGACAGGGATAATTCACCCCTCCACTTT.

This clonotype was observed many times. Sequence at one end of the junction differs from germline and may be a read error. This rearrangement joins TRBV5-6 to TRBJ2-1; 14 bases line up with TRBD2. The CDR3 contains 13 residues. The germline CDR1 and CDR2 sequences are SGHDT and YYEEEE. CDR3 nucleotides: TGTGCCAGCAGCTTTATGGGACTAGCGGGGGAGTCCTTC. Protein: CASSFMGLAGESF.

A few counts support this clonotype. The chain is built from TRBV18 and TRBJ2-1; 7 nucleotides align to TRBD1. The germline gives CDR1 KGHSH, CDR2 LQKENI. V was pared by 6 bases and J by 9 bases, with 8 bases of the junction left unmatched. CDR3 length: 13 amino acids. CDR3 sequence reads: CASSVQGLGEQFF. In DNA form, the CDR3 reads TGTGCCAGCTCCGTACAGGGGCTTGGTGAGCAGTTCTTC.

This clonotype came up many times. The V call is TRBV4-3, the J call TRBJ2-5; possibly TRBD2 for D (6 bases). Germline CDR1 reads LGHNA; CDR2 reads YSLEER. This CDR3 spans 17 amino acids. V was cut by 0 bases and J by 2 bases, with 16 bases left in between. The CDR3 sequence is CASSQDRASATQETQYF. CDR3 coding DNA: TGCGCCAGCAGCCAAGATAGAGCTAGCGCTACACAAGAGACCCAGTACTTC.

This chain links TRBV20-1 with TRBJ2-4; maybe TRBD1 (7 bases). CDR1 and CDR2 from the germline V gene are DFQATT and SNEGSKA (reference sequence). V was cut by 3 bases and J by 0 bases, with 21 bases left in between. This CDR3 comprises 18 residues. The DNA for the CDR3 is TGCAGTGCTAGCGGAGGGGGCCACAACCTCTTAGCCAAAAACATTCAGTACTTC. Translation gives CSASGGGHNLLAKNIQYF.

This clonotype is medium-sized. The V and J genes are TRBV3-1 and TRBJ2-1; 11 nucleotides align to TRBD2. CDR3 length equals 18 residues. The germline CDR1 and CDR2 sequences are LGHDT and YNNKEL (reference sequence). The V gene end was trimmed by 0 bases and the J gene end by 2 bases; junction bases not matched to a gene: 6. Written as DNA, the CDR3 is TGTGCCAGCAGCCAAGATTTCCCTAGCGGGGGGACCTACAATGAGCAGTTCTTC. As protein: CASSQDFPSGGTYNEQFF.

This clonotype was seen many times. V is TRBV14 and J is TRBJ2-7; D might be TRBD2 (6 bases). The CDR3 runs 13 residues. CDR1 and CDR2 (germline): SGHDN, FVKESK. V lost 4 bases, J lost 6 bases, and 13 bases lay in between. The CDR3 is CASSLLGGVEQYF. The CDR3, as DNA: TGTGCCAGCAGCCTCCTGGGGGGAGTCGAGCAGTACTTC.

The sample holds many counts of this clonotype. The V and J genes are TRBV7-9 and TRBJ2-3; D is uncertain. Germline V gives CDR1 SEHNR, CDR2 FQNEAQ (reference sequence). V gave up 4 bases and J gave up 1 base, with 18 bases separating them. The CDR3 is 17 residues long. CDR3 nucleotide sequence: TGTGCCAGCAGCTCCCCCTATACGAAGTGGGGCACAGATACGCAGTATTTT. This sequence encodes CASSSPYTKWGTDTQYF.

This clonotype was picked up many times. The V call is TRBV6-5, the J call TRBJ2-1; D gene uncertain. The ends were cut back, 0 bases at V and 9 bases at J, with 9 bases in the middle. The CDR3 is 13 amino acids. Germline CDR1 is MNHEY and CDR2 is SVGAGI. The CDR3 DNA sequence: TGTGCCAGCAGTTACTCGATGCTTGGTGAGCAGTTCTTC. Translating gives CASSYSMLGEQFF.

This clonotype was seen many times. The chain couples TRBV7-9 to TRBJ2-7; no clear D gene. V lost 5 bases, J lost 2 bases, and 7 bases lay in between. Germline CDR1 reads SEHNR; CDR2 reads FQNEAQ (reference sequence). The CDR3 length is 12 residues. In nucleotides, the CDR3 is TGTGCCAGCAGCGCCAACCCCTACGAGCAGTACTTC. It yields the protein CASSANPYEQYF.

This clonotype was seen many times. The chain employs TRBV7-8 and TRBJ2-2, with D maybe TRBD1 (6 bases). Germline-derived CDR1 and CDR2 are SGHVS and FQNEAQ. The CDR3 length is 14 residues. V was shortened by 7 bases and J by 6 bases, with 15 bases between the two germline ends. CDR3: CASNFRQVSGELFF. DNA of the CDR3: TGTGCCAGCAACTTTAGACAGGTTTCCGGGGAGCTGTTTTTT. The complete variable domain, with remaining parts taken from reference TRBV7-8 and TRBJ2-2, reads GAGVSQSPRYKVAKRGQDVALRCDPISGHVSLFWYQQALGQGPEFLTYFQNEAQLDKSGLPSDRFFAERPEGSVSTLKIQRTQQEDSAVYLCASNFRQVSGELFFGEGSRLTVL.

This clonotype has ten or more counts. This sequence joins TRBV12-3 or TRBV12-4 and TRBJ1-1; D uncertain. The CDR3 contains 13 residues. V lost 2 bases and J lost 0, with 4 bases in between. CDR3 in amino acids: CASSLQVNTEAFF. CDR3 in DNA: TGTGCCAGCAGTTTACAGGTGAACACTGAAGCTTTCTTT.